These T cell receptor beta chains were read from a single sample in a study of blood T cell repertoires in COVID-19. Sequencing used immunoSEQ multiplex PCR; TCRdb keeps in-frame clones, though not all of them. The profile shows nearly 110,000 clones, 60% to 80% of them singletons. Sequenced input: peripheral blood. The receptors derive from a human donor with acute or convalescent COVID-19. The donor label of this sample is uncertain. Each CDR3 is given with its conserved first and last residue. D genes are given only for firm matches. Clone size is given for some rows only: seen once, a few or many times, or a class if the clone is expanded.

j_call clone_size v_call d_call cdr3_nt cdr3_aa
TRBJ2-3 NA TRBV7-2 TRBD2 TGTGCCAGCAGCTTAGCGTCTAGCGGGGGGCAAATGCTATATACGCAGTATTTT CASSLASSGGQMLYTQYF
TRBJ1-2 NA TRBV7-9 NA TGTGCCAGCAGCTTAGTGAGCTACGGGAGCTATGGCTACACCTTC CASSLVSYGSYGYTF
TRBJ1-3 NA TRBV25-1 TRBD1 TGTGCCAGCAGTGATACGACAGGGGTGAACTCTGGAAACACCATATATTTT CASSDTTGVNSGNTIYF
TRBJ1-2 NA TRBV4-1 NA TGCGCCAGCAGCCAAGATTTCTTGTTAAGCTCTTCTGGCTACACCTTC CASSQDFLLSSSGYTF
TRBJ2-2 few TRBV9 NA TGTGCCAGCAGCGTGGAGGGACTGAACACCGGGGAGCTGTTTTTT CASSVEGLNTGELFF
TRBJ1-1 NA TRBV24-1 TRBD1 TGTGCCACCAGCGACAGGGGGATTGAAGCTTTCTTT CATSDRGIEAFF
TRBJ2-3 NA TRBV30 NA TGTGCCTGGACTAGGGGAGATACGCAGTATTTT CAWTRGDTQYF
TRBJ2-5 NA TRBV5-1 NA TGCGCCAGCAGCCCATCTAGGTGGGAGACCCAGTACTTC CASSPSRWETQYF
TRBJ2-4 NA TRBV4-1 TRBD2 TGCGCCAGCAGCCAACCAACTAGCGGGGGGGGCAAAAACATTCAGTACTTC CASSQPTSGGGKNIQYF
TRBJ1-1 NA TRBV5-5 TRBD1 TGTGCCAGCAGCTTGTGGACAGGGAGCTTGAACACTGAAGCTTTCTTT CASSLWTGSLNTEAFF
TRBJ2-1 few TRBV24-1 NA TGTGCCACCAGTGATCGCGGGCAGGTCCGCTACAATGAGCAGTTCTTC CATSDRGQVRYNEQFF
TRBJ1-6 few TRBV7-9 NA TGTGCCAGCAGCCCCTGGACAGAATCACCCCTCCACTTT CASSPWTESPLHF
TRBJ2-5 once TRBV6-2/TRBV6-3 NA TGTGCCAGCAGTTACGTAAGCGATCTACTCCAAGAGACCCAGTACTTC CASSYVSDLLQETQYF
TRBJ1-3 NA TRBV4-2 NA TGTGCCAGCAGCCAACCAGACCTAGACTCCCTCTCGACCATATATTTT CASSQPDLDSLSTIYF
TRBJ1-1 NA TRBV20-1 NA TGCAGTGCTAGAGTCTACCCTGAAGCTTTCTTT CSARVYPEAFF
TRBJ1-4 few TRBV5-8 TRBD1 TGTGCCAGCAGCTTGTACAGGGGGCACACTAATGAAAAACTGTTTTTT CASSLYRGHTNEKLFF
TRBJ2-5 NA TRBV4-1 TRBD1 TGCGCCAGCAGCACGGGACAGGGGGGCTCTGTACAAGAGACCCAGTACTTC CASSTGQGGSVQETQYF
TRBJ1-2 NA TRBV24-1 NA TGTGCCACCAGTGGCCCCAACAGGGACGGCTACACCTTC CATSGPNRDGYTF
TRBJ2-2 NA TRBV6-5 TRBD1 TGTGCCAGCAGTTACGGGACAGGGGGCCTCGGGGAGCTGTTTTTT CASSYGTGGLGELFF
TRBJ2-5 NA TRBV23-1 NA TGCGCCAGCAGTCCGGAGGGGGCAGGAGAGACCCAGTACTTC CASSPEGAGETQYF
TRBJ1-1 few TRBV14 TRBD1 TGTGCCAGCAGCCCCGGGACAGGGGGCATTGGTAGAGCTTTCTTT CASSPGTGGIGRAFF
TRBJ1-4 once TRBV5-1 TRBD1 TGCGCCAGCAGCCTCCGGGACAGCCTTAATGAAAAACTGTTTTTT CASSLRDSLNEKLFF
TRBJ1-6 once TRBV3-1/TRBV3-2 NA TGTGCCAGCAGCCAAACCCAATCGCACTACCGGTATAATTCACCCCTCCACTTT CASSQTQSHYRYNSPLHF
TRBJ1-1 NA TRBV6-6 TRBD1 TGTGCCAGCAGTTACTTTCGACAGGGGGCGCCGGAAGCTTTCTTT CASSYFRQGAPEAFF
TRBJ1-2 NA TRBV27 NA TGTGCCAGCAGGATCCCCATTCGGGGGGGCTCCGCCTATGGCTACACCTTC CASRIPIRGGSAYGYTF
TRBJ1-2 NA TRBV11-3 NA TGTGCCAGCCCGTGGGGCCAGCTTAAACTCTATGGCTACACCTTC CASPWGQLKLYGYTF
TRBJ2-4 NA TRBV7-3 TRBD1 TGTGCCAGCAGCTTAACAGGGACAGGTTTGGCCAAAAACATTCAGTACTTC CASSLTGTGLAKNIQYF
TRBJ2-6 NA TRBV24-1 NA TGTGCCACCAGTGAGCCCTGGGACAACTCTGGGGCCAACGTCCTGACTTTC CATSEPWDNSGANVLTF
TRBJ2-7 NA TRBV6-5 NA TGTGCCAGCAGCGGGGCCCCAGGGGCACCCTACGAGCAGTACTTC CASSGAPGAPYEQYF
TRBJ1-6 NA TRBV10-3 TRBD1 TGTGCCATCAGCGACAGGGGTGCACCCCTCCACTTT CAISDRGAPLHF
TRBJ2-6 few TRBV29-1 NA TGCAGCGTTCTATCCCACTCTGGGGCCAACGTCCTGACTTTC CSVLSHSGANVLTF
TRBJ1-6 NA TRBV2 NA TGTGCCAGCAGGAACCAGGGAAGGAATAATTCACCCCTCCACTTT CASRNQGRNNSPLHF
TRBJ2-1 many TRBV7-2 NA TGTGCCAGCAGCTTAAAGTCAGGTAACAATGAGCAGTTCTTC CASSLKSGNNEQFF
TRBJ2-3 NA TRBV28 NA TGTGCCAGCAGTGTACAGGGTGCGTGGGGGAGTTCTAGCACAGATACGCAGTATTTT CASSVQGAWGSSSTDTQYF
TRBJ2-2 NA TRBV2 NA TGTGCCAGCAGTGGGAGGATCGGGGAGCTGTTTTTT CASSGRIGELFF
TRBJ2-4 NA TRBV30 TRBD2 TGTGCCTGGAGTCGGGCTAGCGGGGGGATAGTAGCCAAAAACATTCAGTACTTC CAWSRASGGIVAKNIQYF
TRBJ1-2 once TRBV19 NA TGTGCCAGCAAGTTTAGGGGGGGCAACTATGGCTACACCTTC CASKFRGGNYGYTF
TRBJ2-6 few TRBV7-2 TRBD1 TGTGCCAGCAGCGGAGGGACAGGGTCCGGGGCCAACGTCCTGACTTTC CASSGGTGSGANVLTF
TRBJ2-5 once TRBV10-3 NA TGTGCCATCAGTGAGTCGGGGGCGCGCGAGACCCAGTACTTC CAISESGARETQYF
TRBJ2-1 NA TRBV18 TRBD2 TGTGCCAGCTCCGCGGGGGGGAGCGACAATGAGCAGTTCTTC CASSAGGSDNEQFF
TRBJ1-6 NA TRBV11-2 TRBD1 TGTGCCAGCAGTTCTTCCAGGGGGCGGAATTCACCCCTCCACTTT CASSSSRGRNSPLHF
TRBJ2-5 NA TRBV5-1 NA TGCGCCAGCAGCTTGGGACTAGAAGAGACCCAGTACTTC CASSLGLEETQYF
TRBJ2-5 NA TRBV29-1 TRBD2 TGCAGCGTTGATTACGCGGGGGGCCGGTGGGAGACCCAGTACTTC CSVDYAGGRWETQYF
TRBJ2-1 once TRBV18 TRBD1 TGTGCCAGCTCACCGGGACAGGGGCAATACAATGAGCAGTTCTTC CASSPGQGQYNEQFF
TRBJ2-5 NA TRBV5-4 TRBD1 TGTGCCAGCAGCTTGCGGACAGGGAGAGAGACCCAGTACTTC CASSLRTGRETQYF
TRBJ1-2 few TRBV6-5 NA TGTGCCAGCAGCTCTCCGGGAGCGAGGGCCTTTGGCTACACCTTC CASSSPGARAFGYTF
TRBJ1-2 NA TRBV6-5 NA TGTGCCAGCAGGCACAGGGATCACTATGGCTACACCTTC CASRHRDHYGYTF
TRBJ1-5 NA TRBV30 NA TGTGCCTGGAGTGTCTCGGGATACAGTAATCAGCCCCAGCATTTT CAWSVSGYSNQPQHF
TRBJ1-6 NA TRBV27 TRBD1 TGTGCCAGCAGTTTGAAAGGGACAGCCATCTCACCCCTCCACTTT CASSLKGTAISPLHF
TRBJ1-2 NA TRBV21-1 NA TGTGCCAGCAGCACGGGGAGGGTTCCCTATGGCTACACCTTC CASSTGRVPYGYTF
TRBJ2-5 NA TRBV7-9 TRBD1 TGTGCCAGCAGCCGCGGACAGGGGAGGCAGACCCAGTACTTC CASSRGQGRQTQYF
TRBJ2-7 NA TRBV6-1 TRBD1 TGTGCCAGCAGTGAAGCCGTAGCCGGGACAGGGAGAGGGAAGTACTTC CASSEAVAGTGRGKYF
TRBJ2-3 NA TRBV19 NA TGTGCCAGTAGTCCCGGGATTTTAATCGGCACAGATACGCAGTATTTT CASSPGILIGTDTQYF
TRBJ2-1 NA TRBV11-3 NA TGTGCCAGCAGCGGTCCTAATAATGAGCAGTTCTTC CASSGPNNEQFF
TRBJ2-2 NA TRBV5-6 NA TGTGCCAGCAGCTTGAGGTGGCGCAGGGGAGTAACCACCGGGGAGCTGTTTTTT CASSLRWRRGVTTGELFF
TRBJ1-1 NA TRBV13 NA TGTGCCAGCAGCTCGGGGGGGAACACTGAAGCTTTCTTT CASSSGGNTEAFF
TRBJ1-5 NA TRBV1 NA TGCACCAGCAGCCAAAGGGATGTACAGGGGGCGAATCAGCCCCAGCATTTT CTSSQRDVQGANQPQHF
TRBJ1-2 NA TRBV28 NA TGTGCCAGCAGCCCAATTTATGGGAGGATAGGCTACACCTTC CASSPIYGRIGYTF